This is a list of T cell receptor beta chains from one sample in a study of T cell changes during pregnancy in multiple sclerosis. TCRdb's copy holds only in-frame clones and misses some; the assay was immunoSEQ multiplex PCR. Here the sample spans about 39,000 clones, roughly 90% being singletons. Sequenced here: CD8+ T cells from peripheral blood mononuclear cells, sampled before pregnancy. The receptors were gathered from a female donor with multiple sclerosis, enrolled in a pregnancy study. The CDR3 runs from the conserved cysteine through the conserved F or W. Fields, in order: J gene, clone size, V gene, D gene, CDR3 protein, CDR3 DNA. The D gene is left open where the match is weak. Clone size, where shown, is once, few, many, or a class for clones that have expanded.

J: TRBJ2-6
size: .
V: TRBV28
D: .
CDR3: CASSLSSGANVLTF
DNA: TGTGCCAGCAGTTTATCTTCTGGGGCCAACGTCCTGACTTTC

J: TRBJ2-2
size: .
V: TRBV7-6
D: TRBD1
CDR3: CASSLATGTGKSGELFF
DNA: TGTGCCAGCAGCTTAGCAACCGGGACAGGGAAGTCCGGGGAGCTGTTTTTT

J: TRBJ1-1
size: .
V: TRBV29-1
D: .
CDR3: CSVGGEGTEAFF
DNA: TGCAGCGTTGGTGGAGAGGGCACTGAAGCTTTCTTT

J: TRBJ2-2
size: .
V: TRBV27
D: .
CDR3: CASSFTGRTGELFF
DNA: TGTGCCAGCAGTTTCACAGGGCGGACCGGGGAGCTGTTTTTT

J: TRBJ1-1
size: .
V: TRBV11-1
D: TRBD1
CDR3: CASSATGDRSTEAFF
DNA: TGTGCCAGCAGCGCAACAGGGGACAGGAGTACTGAAGCTTTCTTT

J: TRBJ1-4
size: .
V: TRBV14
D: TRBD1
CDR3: CASSPGTGGLGDEKLFF
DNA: TGTGCCAGCAGCCCCGGGACAGGGGGCCTCGGCGATGAAAAACTGTTTTTT

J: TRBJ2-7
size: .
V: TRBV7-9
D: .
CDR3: CASSLEGGGRYEQYF
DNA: TGTGCCAGCAGCCTAGAGGGAGGAGGCCGCTACGAGCAGTACTTC

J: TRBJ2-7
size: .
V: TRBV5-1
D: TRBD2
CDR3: CASSLRGSGSSYEQYF
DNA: TGCGCCAGCAGCTTGCGGGGTAGCGGGAGCTCCTACGAGCAGTACTTC

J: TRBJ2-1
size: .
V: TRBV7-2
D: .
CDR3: CASSPFIFSSYNEQFF
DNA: TGTGCCAGCAGCCCGTTTATTTTCAGCTCCTACAATGAGCAGTTCTTC

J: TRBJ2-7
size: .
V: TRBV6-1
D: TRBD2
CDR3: CASSEALASGGVYEQYF
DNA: TGTGCCAGCAGTGAAGCGCTGGCTAGCGGGGGTGTCTACGAGCAGTACTTC

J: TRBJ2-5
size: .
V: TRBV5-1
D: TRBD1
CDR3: CASSPVTGGRDETQYF
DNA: TGCGCCAGCAGCCCGGTGACAGGGGGCCGAGATGAGACCCAGTACTTC

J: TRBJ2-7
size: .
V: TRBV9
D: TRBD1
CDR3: CASSVGQGAYEQYF
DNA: TGTGCCAGCAGCGTTGGACAGGGGGCCTACGAGCAGTACTTC

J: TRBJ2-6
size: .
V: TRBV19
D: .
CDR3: CASTGAMFGSGANVLTF
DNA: TGTGCCAGTACTGGTGCGATGTTTGGCTCTGGGGCCAACGTCCTGACTTTC

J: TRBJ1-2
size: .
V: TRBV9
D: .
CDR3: CASSGQDHPYGYTF
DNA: TGTGCCAGCAGCGGGCAGGATCACCCATATGGCTACACCTTC

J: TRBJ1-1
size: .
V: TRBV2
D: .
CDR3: CAPGKVAVNTEAFF
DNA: TGTGCCCCGGGAAAGGTAGCGGTGAACACTGAAGCTTTCTTT

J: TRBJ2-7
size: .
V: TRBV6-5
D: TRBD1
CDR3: CASSKTGGGYEQYF
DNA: TGTGCCAGCAGCAAGACAGGGGGGGGCTACGAGCAGTACTTC

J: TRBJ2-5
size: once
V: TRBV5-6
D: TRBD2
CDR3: CASSGYGLAGGAETQYF
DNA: TGTGCCAGCAGCGGGTATGGTCTAGCGGGAGGAGCGGAGACCCAGTACTTC

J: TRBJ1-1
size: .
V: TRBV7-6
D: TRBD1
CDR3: CASSPGTGGRAFF
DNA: TGTGCCAGCAGCCCCGGGACAGGGGGCAGAGCTTTCTTT

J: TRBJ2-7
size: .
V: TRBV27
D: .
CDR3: CASSPLTGGSSYEQYF
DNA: TGTGCCAGCAGTCCCCTCACGGGGGGCTCCTCCTACGAGCAGTACTTC

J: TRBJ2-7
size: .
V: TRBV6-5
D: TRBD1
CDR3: CASSYLDRSSYEQYF
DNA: TGTGCCAGCAGTTACTTGGACAGGAGCTCCTACGAGCAGTACTTC

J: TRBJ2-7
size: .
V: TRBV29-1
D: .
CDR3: CSVKGGTDTYEQYF
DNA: TGCAGCGTGAAGGGTGGGACTGATACCTACGAGCAGTACTTC

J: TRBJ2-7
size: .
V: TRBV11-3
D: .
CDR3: CASSLEARLTYEQYF
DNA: TGTGCCAGCAGCTTAGAGGCCAGGCTTACCTACGAGCAGTACTTC

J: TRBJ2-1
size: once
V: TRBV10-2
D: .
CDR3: CASIAAAASDEQFF
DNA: TGCGCCAGCATAGCGGCTGCGGCTAGCGATGAGCAGTTCTTC

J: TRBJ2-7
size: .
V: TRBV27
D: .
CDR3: CASGETLEQYF
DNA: TGTGCCAGCGGGGAGACGTTGGAGCAGTACTTC

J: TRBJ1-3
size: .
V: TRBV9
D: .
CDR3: CASSVADTSGNTIYF
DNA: TGTGCCAGCAGCGTTGCTGACACCTCTGGAAACACCATATATTTT

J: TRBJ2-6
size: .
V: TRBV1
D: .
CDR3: CTSSPSGAGTGANVLTF
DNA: TGCACCAGCAGCCCCAGCGGGGCAGGGACCGGGGCCAACGTCCTGACTTTC

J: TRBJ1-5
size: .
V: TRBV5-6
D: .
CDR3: CASSLAGGYSNQPQHF
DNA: TGTGCCAGCAGCTTGGCCGGGGGTTATAGCAATCAGCCCCAGCATTTT

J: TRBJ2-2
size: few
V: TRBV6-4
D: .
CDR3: CASSDSFASTGELFF
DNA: TGTGCCAGCAGTGACTCGTTCGCGAGCACCGGGGAGCTGTTTTTT

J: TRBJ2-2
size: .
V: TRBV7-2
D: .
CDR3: CACPRGRDTGELFF
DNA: TGTGCCTGCCCTAGGGGAAGGGATACCGGGGAGCTGTTTTTT

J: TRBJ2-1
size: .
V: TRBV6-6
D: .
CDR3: CASRDVGPGDEQFF
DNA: TGTGCCAGCAGGGACGTGGGACCAGGGGATGAGCAGTTCTTC

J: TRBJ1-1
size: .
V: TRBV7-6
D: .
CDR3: CASSPPQRNTEAFF
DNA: TGTGCCAGCAGCCCTCCACAAAGAAACACTGAAGCTTTCTTT

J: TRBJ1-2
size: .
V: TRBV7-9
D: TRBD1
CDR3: CASSLGTGGNYGYTF
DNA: TGTGCCAGCAGCTTAGGGACAGGGGGTAACTATGGCTACACCTTC

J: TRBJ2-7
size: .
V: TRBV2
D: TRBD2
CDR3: CASSVLAERSYEQYF
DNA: TGTGCCAGCAGTGTTCTAGCGGAGCGATCCTACGAGCAGTACTTC